This entry describes one T cell receptor (beta chain). Using immunoSEQ multiplex PCR, the repertoire was profiled, and TCRdb retains in-frame clones only, with some absent. The sample holds 97,000 or so clones, roughly 94% seen once. This record comes from a study of control samples from healthy donors and cancer patients. V lost 8 bases, J lost 4 bases, and 18 bases lay in between. The CDR3 loop spans 15 amino acids. Germline V gene sequence: CDR1 MNHEY, CDR2 SVGAGI. This sequence was found in a woman aged 18-29 years in good health. The specimen was blood. This chain connects TRBV6-5 to TRBJ1-5; the D gene is possibly TRBD1 (5 bases). The CDR3 DNA reads as TGTGCCAGCGGGATGGGGGACGGACCGAATCAGCCCCAGCATTTT. This encodes CASGMGDGPNQPQHF.